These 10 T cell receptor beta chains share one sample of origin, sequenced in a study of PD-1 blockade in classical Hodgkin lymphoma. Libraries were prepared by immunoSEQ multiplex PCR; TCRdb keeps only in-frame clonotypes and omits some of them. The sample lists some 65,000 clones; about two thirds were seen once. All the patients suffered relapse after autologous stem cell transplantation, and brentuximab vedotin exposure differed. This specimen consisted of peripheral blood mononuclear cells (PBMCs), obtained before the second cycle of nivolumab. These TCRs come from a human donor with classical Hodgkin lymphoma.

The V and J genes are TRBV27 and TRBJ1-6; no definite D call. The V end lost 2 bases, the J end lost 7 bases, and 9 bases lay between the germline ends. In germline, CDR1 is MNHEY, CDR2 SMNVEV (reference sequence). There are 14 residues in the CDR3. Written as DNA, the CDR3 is TGTGCCAGCAGTTTAACTGGCGTAAATTCACCCCTCCACTTT. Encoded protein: CASSLTGVNSPLHF.

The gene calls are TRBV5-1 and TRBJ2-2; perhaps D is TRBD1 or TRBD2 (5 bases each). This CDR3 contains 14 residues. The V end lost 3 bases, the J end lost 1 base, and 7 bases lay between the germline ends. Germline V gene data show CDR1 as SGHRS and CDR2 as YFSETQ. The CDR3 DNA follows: TGCGCCAGCAGCTGGGACGGGAACACCGGGGAGCTGTTTTTT. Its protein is CASSWDGNTGELFF.

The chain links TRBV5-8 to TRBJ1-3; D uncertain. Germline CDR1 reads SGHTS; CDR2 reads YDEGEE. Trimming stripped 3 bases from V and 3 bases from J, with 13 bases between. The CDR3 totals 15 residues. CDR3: CASSWQYLHGNTIYF. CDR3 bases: TGTGCCAGCAGCTGGCAATATCTTCATGGAAACACCATATATTTT.

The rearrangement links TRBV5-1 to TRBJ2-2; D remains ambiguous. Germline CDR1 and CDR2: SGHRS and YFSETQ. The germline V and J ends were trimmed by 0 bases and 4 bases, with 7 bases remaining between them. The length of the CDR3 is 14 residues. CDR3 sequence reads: CASSLDTFTGELFF. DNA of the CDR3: TGCGCCAGCAGCTTGGACACATTCACCGGGGAGCTGTTTTTT.

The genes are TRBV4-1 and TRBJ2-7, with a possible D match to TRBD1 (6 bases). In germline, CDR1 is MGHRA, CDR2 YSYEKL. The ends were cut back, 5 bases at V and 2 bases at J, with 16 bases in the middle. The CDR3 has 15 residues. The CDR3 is CASSSLDTGTYEQYF. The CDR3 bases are TGCGCCAGCAGCTCCCTCGATACAGGGACCTACGAGCAGTACTTC.

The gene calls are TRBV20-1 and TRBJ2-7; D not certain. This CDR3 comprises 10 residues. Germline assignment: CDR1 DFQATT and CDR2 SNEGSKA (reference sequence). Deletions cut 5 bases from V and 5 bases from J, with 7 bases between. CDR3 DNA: TGCAGTGCTGCCGGAGACGAGCAGTACTTC. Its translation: CSAAGDEQYF.

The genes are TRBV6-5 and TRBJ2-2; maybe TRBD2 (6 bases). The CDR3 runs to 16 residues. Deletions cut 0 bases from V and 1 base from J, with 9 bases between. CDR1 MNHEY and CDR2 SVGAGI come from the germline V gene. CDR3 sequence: CASSYSGGGNTGELFF. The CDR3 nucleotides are TGTGCCAGCAGTTACTCGGGGGGAGGGAACACCGGGGAGCTGTTTTTT.

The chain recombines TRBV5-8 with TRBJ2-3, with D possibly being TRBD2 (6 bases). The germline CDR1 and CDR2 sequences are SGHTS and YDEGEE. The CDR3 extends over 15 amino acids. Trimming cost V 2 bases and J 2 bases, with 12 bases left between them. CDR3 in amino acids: CASSFHGGDTDTQYF. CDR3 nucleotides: TGTGCCAGCAGCTTCCATGGCGGGGACACAGATACGCAGTATTTT.

The CDR3 region is CSVNKGNTIYF. In DNA form, the CDR3 reads TGCAGTGTGAATAAGGGAAACACCATATATTTT. J is TRBJ1-3 and V is TRBV20-1; D gene unclear. V was clipped by 7 bases and J by 4 bases, with 8 bases between them. The CDR3 consists of 11 residues. Germline CDR1 is DFQATT and CDR2 is SNEGSKA (reference sequence).

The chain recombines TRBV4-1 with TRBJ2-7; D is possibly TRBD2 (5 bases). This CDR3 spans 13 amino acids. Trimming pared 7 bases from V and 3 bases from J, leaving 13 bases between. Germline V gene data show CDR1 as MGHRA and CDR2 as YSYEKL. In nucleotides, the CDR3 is TGCGCCAGCACGGCGGAGGTAGGCTACGAGCAGTACTTC. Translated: CASTAEVGYEQYF.